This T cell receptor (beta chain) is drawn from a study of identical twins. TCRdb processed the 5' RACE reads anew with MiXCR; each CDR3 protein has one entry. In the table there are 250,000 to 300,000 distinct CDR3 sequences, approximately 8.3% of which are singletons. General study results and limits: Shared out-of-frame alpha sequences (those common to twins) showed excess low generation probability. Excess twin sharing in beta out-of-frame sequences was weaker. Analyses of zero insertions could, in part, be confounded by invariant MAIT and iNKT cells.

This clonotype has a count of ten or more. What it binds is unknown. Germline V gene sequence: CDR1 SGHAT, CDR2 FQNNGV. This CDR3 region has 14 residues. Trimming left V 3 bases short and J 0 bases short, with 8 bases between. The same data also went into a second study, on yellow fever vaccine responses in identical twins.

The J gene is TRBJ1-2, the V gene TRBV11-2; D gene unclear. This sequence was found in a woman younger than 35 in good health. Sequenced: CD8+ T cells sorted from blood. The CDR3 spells CASSLGIANYGYTF. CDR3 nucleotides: TGTGCCAGCAGCTTGGGAATTGCTAACTATGGCTACACCTTC.